This TCR beta chain was identified during a study of cytomegalovirus exposure and HLA in healthy donors. About the research overall: A preliminary data release comprised roughly 80 million unique TCRs obtained from HLA-typed donors.

The PCR had 60 Vbeta and 13 Jbeta primers. The method was immunoSEQ multiplex PCR; TCRdb's version includes in-frame clones alone and lacks a portion of them. The data hold about 120,000 clones, with about 75% observed a single time. The germline V gene has CDR1 LNHDA and CDR2 SQIVND (reference sequence). Trimming cost V 10 bases and J 2 bases; bases outside gene matches: 5. The CDR3 is 13 amino acids. V is TRBV19 and J is TRBJ2-4; TRBD2 agrees at 7 bases. Sequencing was carried out using PBMCs. The clonotype was recovered from a man aged 60-69 years in good health and CMV-seropositive. The CDR3 here is CATREGPKNIQYF. The CDR3 nucleotides are TGTGCCACTAGGGAGGGCCCCAAAAACATTCAGTACTTC.